Listed here is a single T cell receptor (beta chain). Its matching antigen is unknown. The record originates from a study of shared clonotypes between healthy human individuals. Notes on the study in general: Relative to their counterparts shared across all four donors, non-shared clonotypes exhibited diminished generation probabilities.

The table came from immunoSEQ multiplex PCR; TCRdb's copy has only in-frame clones and leaves some out. Of approximately 2.1 million clones in the sample, approximately 93% are singletons; the top ten hold 0.35% to 0.45%. A split of CD4+ cells into CD45RA+ naive and CD45RA-negative memory subsets was performed. The V end was cut by 3 bases, the J end by 5 bases, with 13 bases between. The CDR3 spans 14 residues. CDR1 ENHRY and CDR2 SYGVKD come from the germline V gene. This TCR was sampled from a man aged 18 to 35 in good health. Some clones in this sample may be carry-over from other donors' samples. The specimen was naive CD4+ T cells from PBMCs. The subset was: CD45RA+ positively selected. The V gene is TRBV10-3, the J gene TRBJ1-1; D gene uncertain. In nucleotides, the CDR3 is TGTGCCATCAGTGAACGGGGAATGGAGACTGAAGCTTTCTTT. Translation: CAISERGMETEAFF.